These T cell receptor beta chains were read from a single sample in a study of early T cells in non-severe SARS-CoV-2 infection. TCRdb re-derived calls from the 5' RACE reads in MiXCR, one entry per CDR3 protein. The sample includes 65,000 to 95,000 distinct CDR3 sequences, about a sixth of them seen just once. Sequencing was carried out using whole blood. Receptors were obtained from an adult who was a healthcare worker with PCR-confirmed SARS-CoV-2 infection or an uninfected control (not recorded which). Each CDR3 is given with its conserved first and last residue. The order of the fields is J gene, clone size, V gene, D gene, CDR3 DNA, CDR3 protein. The D gene is left open where the match is weak. Only some rows state a clone size, as once, few, many or a class for expanded clones.

TRBJ1-5 | few | TRBV9 | TRBD1 | TGTGCCAGCAGCGTGGAGGGGGCTAGCAATCAGCCCCAGCATTTT | CASSVEGASNQPQHF
TRBJ1-6 | . | TRBV29-1 | TRBD1 | TGCAGCGTGGAGACAGGGGGAGGTTCACCCCTCCACTTT | CSVETGGGSPLHF
TRBJ2-3 | many | TRBV27 | . | TGTGCCACCAAAGATCGGGGGGCGGTGACAGATACGCAGTATTTT | CATKDRGAVTDTQYF
TRBJ1-6 | . | TRBV7-3 | . | TGTGCCAGCAGTCAGGGACTGCCTAATTCACCCCTCCACTTT | CASSQGLPNSPLHF
TRBJ2-2 | few | TRBV24-1 | TRBD2 | TGTGCCACCAGTGAGGTGGGGGGGTCCACCGGGGAGCTGTTTTTT | CATSEVGGSTGELFF
TRBJ1-2 | . | TRBV12-3/TRBV12-4 | . | TGTGCCAGCAGTTTATCGGGTGCATATGGCTACACCTTC | CASSLSGAYGYTF
TRBJ2-3 | few | TRBV20-1 | . | TGCAGTGCTAGACAGGGGTTAACAGATACGCAGTATTTT | CSARQGLTDTQYF
TRBJ1-3 | . | TRBV6-2/TRBV6-3 | . | TGTGCCAGCAGTTACCACACCGGCGTCTCTGGAAACACCATATATTTT | CASSYHTGVSGNTIYF
TRBJ1-2 | few | TRBV7-9 | . | TGTGCCAGCGGAGAGGGGGGAGTAACTAACTATGGCTACACCTTC | CASGEGGVTNYGYTF
TRBJ1-2 | many | TRBV18 | . | TGTGCCAGCTCACCTCCGGGACCCCGATGGGGTTATGGCTACACCTTC | CASSPPGPRWGYGYTF
TRBJ1-5 | . | TRBV20-1 | . | TGCAGTGCTACCGGGGTCCGGCAGCCCCAGCATTTT | CSATGVRQPQHF
TRBJ2-4 | . | TRBV9 | TRBD1 | TGTGCCAGCAGCGTAGATCCGGGACAGGGGACCAAAAACATTCAGTACTTC | CASSVDPGQGTKNIQYF
TRBJ2-1 | . | TRBV18 | . | TGTGCCAGCTCACCATCGGTAGGCTCCTACAATGAGCAGTTCTTC | CASSPSVGSYNEQFF
TRBJ1-5 | few | TRBV28 | . | TGTGCCAGCAGTTATAGCAATCAGCCCCAGCATTTT | CASSYSNQPQHF
TRBJ1-1 | few | TRBV7-2 | . | TGTGCCAGCAGCTTAGACCCGGGTACACACACTGAAGCTTTCTTT | CASSLDPGTHTEAFF
TRBJ2-5 | . | TRBV7-3 | . | TGTGCCAGCAGCTTCCACCTAAAAGAGACCCAGTACTTC | CASSFHLKETQYF
TRBJ1-1 | few | TRBV7-9 | . | TGTGCCAGCAGCTTTGATATTGTGGTGCAAGCTTTCTTT | CASSFDIVVQAFF
TRBJ1-2 | . | TRBV2 | . | TGTGCCAGCGCTGTGGGGCAGGGCCGTGGCTACACCTTC | CASAVGQGRGYTF
TRBJ1-5 | few | TRBV10-1 | TRBD1 | TGCGCCAGCAGTGAGTCGACCGGGACAGGGGGAGGTCAGCCCCAGCATTTT | CASSESTGTGGGQPQHF
TRBJ2-3 | . | TRBV27 | . | TGTGCCAGCAGCAGACTTTCAAAGGGAGATACGCAGTATTTT | CASSRLSKGDTQYF
TRBJ2-3 | once | TRBV9 | TRBD1 | TGTGCCAGCAGCGTAGCAGGGGGTGGAGATACGCAGTATTTT | CASSVAGGGDTQYF
TRBJ2-5 | . | TRBV7-7 | . | TGTGCTAGCAGCCTTAGCCGCGACGGGACCCAGTACTTC | CASSLSRDGTQYF
TRBJ1-2 | few | TRBV29-1 | . | TGCAGCGTTGATGGGACCTATGGCTACACCTTC | CSVDGTYGYTF
TRBJ1-5 | few | TRBV25-1 | . | TGTGCCAGCAGTGAATGTGACCGGGACATTAATCAGCCCCAGCATTTT | CASSECDRDINQPQHF
TRBJ2-1 | . | TRBV19 | . | TGTGCCAGTAGTATAGGAGCCCAGCGGTGGAATGAGCAGTTCTTC | CASSIGAQRWNEQFF
TRBJ1-5 | . | TRBV7-2 | TRBD1 | TGTGCCAGCAGCTTGGGACAGAGGAATCAGCCCCAGCATTTT | CASSLGQRNQPQHF
TRBJ2-7 | many | TRBV5-5 | . | TGTGCCAGCAGCTTGGCGACAGCGACATACGAGCAGTACTTC | CASSLATATYEQYF
TRBJ2-1 | . | TRBV7-8 | . | TGTGCCAGCAGCCTTTACGATGAGCAGTTCTTC | CASSLYDEQFF
TRBJ2-3 | . | TRBV9 | TRBD2 | TGTGCCAGCAGCCTACGGACTAGCGGGATGACAGATACGCAGTATTTT | CASSLRTSGMTDTQYF
TRBJ2-2 | . | TRBV14 | TRBD1 | TGTGCCAGCAGCCTTAGGACAGGGCGGAACACCGGGGAGCTGTTTTTT | CASSLRTGRNTGELFF
TRBJ2-2 | . | TRBV6-6 | . | TGTGCCAGCAGTTATTTCGTTGAAGGGAGGGAGCTGTTTTTT | CASSYFVEGRELFF
TRBJ1-3 | . | TRBV6-1 | . | TGTGCCAGCAGTGAGCCAGGACTCTCTGGAAACACCATATATTTT | CASSEPGLSGNTIYF
TRBJ1-2 | . | TRBV20-1 | . | TGCAGTGCTAATATGGGGAGTGAGATAAGCTACACCTTC | CSANMGSEISYTF
TRBJ2-1 | . | TRBV7-8 | TRBD2 | TGTGCCAGCAGCCGTTCCCTTCTAGCGGGGGACTCCGGGGAGCAGTTCTTC | CASSRSLLAGDSGEQFF
TRBJ2-7 | . | TRBV29-1 | . | TGCAGCGTTACAGTTTCCTACGAGCAGTACTTC | CSVTVSYEQYF
TRBJ2-2 | many | TRBV27 | . | TGTGCCAGCAGCCTCACCAACACCGGGGAGCTGTTTTTT | CASSLTNTGELFF
TRBJ1-4 | few | TRBV12-3/TRBV12-4 | . | TGTGCCAGCAGTTTAACGACGGGTGCAGCTAATGAAAAACTGTTTTTT | CASSLTTGAANEKLFF
TRBJ2-5 | few | TRBV20-1 | . | TGCAGTGCATTAGACCGGGACCGCTCTAAAGAGACCCAGTACTTC | CSALDRDRSKETQYF
TRBJ1-3 | few | TRBV4-1 | . | TGCGCCAGCAGCCAAGGGACCCCGGGTGACGGGTCTGGAAACACCATATATTTT | CASSQGTPGDGSGNTIYF
TRBJ2-3 | . | TRBV20-1 | TRBD2 | TGCAGTGCTCAGACTAGCGGGGACCCTCGGGATACGCAGTATTTT | CSAQTSGDPRDTQYF
TRBJ2-1 | few | TRBV6-5 | TRBD2 | TGTGCCAGCAGTTACTCGGGGACTAGCGGGGGGGCGTCCTACAATGAGCAGTTCTTC | CASSYSGTSGGASYNEQFF
TRBJ1-1 | . | TRBV5-1 | . | TGCGCCAGCAACAAGGACCGGGGGAGCACTGAAGCTTTCTTT | CASNKDRGSTEAFF
TRBJ2-3 | few | TRBV7-8 | TRBD2 | TGTGCCAGCAGCTCCCTGGTCACTAGCGGGATCTCACGTTCGGGGGCAGATACGCAGTATTTT | CASSSLVTSGISRSGADTQYF
TRBJ1-4 | few | TRBV7-3 | . | TGTGCCAGCAGCCACCCCCCGGGACAAGATAATGAAAAACTGTTTTTT | CASSHPPGQDNEKLFF
TRBJ2-7 | . | TRBV7-8 | . | TGTGCCAGCAGCTCAGGGGTACTTCGAAGCTACGAGCAGTACTTC | CASSSGVLRSYEQYF